A single sample is the source of the 9 T cell receptor beta chains below, sequenced in a study of control samples from healthy donors and cancer patients. Sequencing used immunoSEQ multiplex PCR; TCRdb keeps in-frame clones, though not all of them. The table records approximately 170,000 clones, around 94% of them present only once. The specimen was blood. The receptors stem from a man aged 30 to 45 in good health.

This clone has only one observation. Additional DNA sequences in this sample encode the identical CDR3. The chain joins TRBV2 to TRBJ2-1; no clear D gene. V lost 4 bases to trimming and J lost 0 bases, with 7 bases between them. CDR1 SNHLY and CDR2 FYNNEI come from the germline V gene. CDR3 length: 14 amino acids. CDR3 amino acids: CASSGGSSYNEQFF. For the CDR3, the DNA is TGTGCCAGCAGTGGAGGAAGCTCCTACAATGAGCAGTTCTTC.

This clone has only a few counts. The chain carries TRBV10-3 and TRBJ2-7, with 9 positions matching TRBD1. Germline V gene lookup returns CDR1 ENHRY and CDR2 SYGVKD. Germline trimming cut 10 bases from V and 4 bases from J; bases unmatched to any gene: 5. The CDR3 has 12 residues. CDR3 protein: CASQGQGYEQYF. In DNA form, the CDR3 reads TGTGCCAGCCAAGGACAGGGGTACGAGCAGTACTTC.

The chain has TRBV27 and TRBJ1-5; a weak D match, TRBD1 (6 bases). V dropped 6 bases and J dropped 2 bases, with 14 bases sitting between them. Germline CDR1 is MNHEY and CDR2 is SMNVEV (reference sequence). The CDR3 length is 15 residues. The CDR3 DNA follows: TGTGCCAGCAGCTACCGGGGGCGAGGCAATCAGCCCCAGCATTTT. Its protein product is CASSYRGRGNQPQHF.

The chain employs TRBV6-5 and TRBJ1-3; 9 nucleotides align to TRBD1. The CDR3 consists of 15 residues. The ends lost 6 bases at V and 5 bases at J; junction bases unmatched: 8. The germline CDR1 and CDR2 sequences are MNHEY and SVGAGI. CDR3 in amino acids: CASRATGTGRNTIYF. As DNA, the CDR3 is TGTGCCAGCAGAGCGACCGGGACAGGGAGAAACACCATATATTTT.

The chain employs TRBV29-1 and TRBJ1-2; D is unresolved. The germline V and J ends were trimmed by 1 base and 6 bases, with 6 bases remaining between them. CDR3 length: 11 amino acids. The germline V gene encodes CDR1 SQVTM and CDR2 ANQGSEA. The CDR3 loop reads CSVEGFHGYTF. The CDR3 DNA reads as TGCAGCGTTGAAGGCTTTCATGGCTACACCTTC.

The chain combines TRBV19 with TRBJ1-5, with TRBD1 identical over 8 bases. Germline loops: CDR1 LNHDA, CDR2 SQIVND (reference sequence). The CDR3 spans 15 residues. V gave up 6 bases and J gave up 1 base; unmatched junction bases: 5. CDR3 bases: TGTGCCAGTAGCATGGACAGGGCAAGCAATCAGCCCCAGCATTTT. This sequence encodes CASSMDRASNQPQHF. Using reference TRBV19 and TRBJ1-5 for the parts outside the CDR3, the full variable domain is DGGITQSPKYLFRKEGQNVTLSCEQNLNHDAMYWYRQDPGQGLRLIYYSQIVNDFQKGDIAEGYSVSREKKESFPLTVTSAQKNPTAFYLCASSMDRASNQPQHFGDGTRLSIL.

This chain connects TRBV28 to TRBJ2-7; TRBD1 is a possible D gene (6 bases). Germline V lookup: CDR1 MDHEN, CDR2 SYDVKM. The CDR3 contains 19 residues. The V and J ends lost 1 base and 7 bases respectively, with 29 bases between them. This CDR3 is CASSLSVRSQHTGTGEQYF. DNA of the CDR3: TGTGCCAGCAGTTTATCGGTACGGAGCCAGCACACAGGGACGGGGGAGCAGTACTTC.

For the CDR3, the DNA is TGTGCCAGCAGCCCACTTATGACTAGCGCCTCCTACGAGCAGTACTTC. Translation: CASSPLMTSASYEQYF. V gene TRBV11-2 combines with J gene TRBJ2-7, with 8 bases lining up with TRBD2. There are 16 residues in the CDR3. The germline gives CDR1 SGHAT, CDR2 FQNNGV. V shed 5 bases, J shed 0 bases, and the junction held 9 bases outside the gene matches.

The DNA of the CDR3 is TGTGCCAGCAGCCTCACGACAGCCACTAACACTGAAGCTTTCTTT. Protein sequence: CASSLTTATNTEAFF. This chain joins TRBV7-2 and TRBJ1-1, with D possibly matching TRBD1 (5 bases). This CDR3 has 15 amino acids. Trimming shortened V by 5 bases and J by 2 bases, and 15 bases separated the two germline ends. CDR1 and CDR2 from the germline V gene are SGHTA and FQGNSA.